The entry below gives a single T cell receptor beta chain sequence along with its context. Its target is not known. The germline V gene encodes CDR1 SQVTM and CDR2 ANQGSEA. The CDR3 has 18 residues. J gave up 4 bases and V 0 bases, and 13 bases lay outside the gene matches. This entry comes from a study of post-analysis software for immune sequencing data. Overall study context: Multiple sclerosis in the patients followed relapsing-remitting, secondary progressive and progressive-relapsing courses.

General study results and limits: Five TRBV segments, including TRBV5-6, TRBV5-1 and TRBV20-1, were more frequent in patients than controls. Controls showed significantly higher normalized Chao1 diversity than did multiple sclerosis patients. F-measure co-clustering was strong for batch-matched samples.

Unique molecular identifiers featured in each of the TCR beta cDNA libraries. There were roughly 0.95 to 11 million T cells, and about 500,000 cDNA molecules came from them. TCRdb re-called the PCR reads with MiXCR, one entry per CDR3 protein. The data contain 750,000 to 900,000 distinct CDR3 sequences, 40% to 55% of them singletons. The sequence was obtained from a girl between 10 and 17 years old with multiple sclerosis. Sequenced material: blood. The chain has TRBV29-1 and TRBJ2-1; 9 bases are shared with TRBD1. The CDR3 here is CSVEDLTVGTGRYNEQFF. The CDR3 coding sequence is TGCAGCGTTGAAGATCTCACCGTGGGGACAGGGCGGTACAATGAGCAGTTCTTC.